This T cell receptor beta chain was identified during a study of blood T cells in healthy people across ages. Study-wide results and caveats: Both naive CD4+ cell counts and diversity were greater in long-lived donors than in aged donors.

The CDR3 is 13 amino acids. Per germline, CDR1 SGHDN and CDR2 FVKESK. Trimming stripped 0 bases from V and 6 bases from J, with 8 bases between. A second PCR, run for roughly 7 to 12 cycles, used a sample-barcoded 5' primer plus a J-beta primer mix. Every cDNA molecule carried a tag from a template-switch adaptor bearing 12 random nucleotides. In TCRdb, the 5' RACE reads were re-called with MiXCR into one record per CDR3 protein. The data show about 640,000 distinct CDR3 sequences, with under 65% seen just once and 30% to 40% held by the top ten. Regarding this clonotype: Its antigen is unknown.

The sequenced sample was blood. This sequence was found in a man aged 55 to 69 in good health. The V call is TRBV14, the J call TRBJ1-1; D is ambiguous. This CDR3 reads CASSQDFDAEAFF. CDR3 DNA: TGTGCCAGCAGCCAAGATTTTGACGCTGAAGCTTTCTTT.